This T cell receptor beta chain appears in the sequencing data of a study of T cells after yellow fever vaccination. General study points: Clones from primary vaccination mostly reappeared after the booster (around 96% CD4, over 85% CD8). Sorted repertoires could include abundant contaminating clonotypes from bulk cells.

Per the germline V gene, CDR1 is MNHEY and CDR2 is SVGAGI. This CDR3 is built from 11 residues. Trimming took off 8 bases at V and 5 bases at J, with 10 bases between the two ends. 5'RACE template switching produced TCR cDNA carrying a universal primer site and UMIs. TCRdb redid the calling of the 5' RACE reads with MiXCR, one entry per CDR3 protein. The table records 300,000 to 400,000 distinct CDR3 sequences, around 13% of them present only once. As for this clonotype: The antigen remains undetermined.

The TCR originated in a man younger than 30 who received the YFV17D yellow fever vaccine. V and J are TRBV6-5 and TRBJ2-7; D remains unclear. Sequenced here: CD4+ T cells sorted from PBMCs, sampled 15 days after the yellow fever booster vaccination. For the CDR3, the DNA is TGTGCCAGCGGATACCTTGACGAGCAGTACTTC. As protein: CASGYLDEQYF.